This T cell receptor (beta chain) came from a study of cytomegalovirus exposure and HLA in healthy donors (dated 2017 in TCRdb). With regard to the full study: An earlier analysis of approximately 550 of the donors reported 250 to 300 Gb of sequence data and 100 million to 130 million unique TCR beta sequences from roughly 180 million T cells. On average, around 240,000 unique TCR beta nucleotide sequences were sequenced per donor among 350 to 400 genotyped donors of the cohort, with roughly a sixth of those sequences being non-productive. A later analysis re-examined previously published TCR beta repertoires from roughly 650 donors and added high-resolution HLA genotyping to investigate patterns of TCR occurrence. Every discovery cohort repertoire had been produced on one sequencing platform. The number of donors typed differed by locus, with about 620-630 for A, B, C, DRB1 and DQB1, around 500 for DQA1, 600 to 610 for DPA1, and around 430 for DPB1. Alongside the repertoire data, information on donor age, sex, ethnicity and CMV serostatus was compiled. The later analysis used no new phenotypic data to find candidate immune exposures, relying instead on TCR beta sequences and their occurrence across donors. Using immunosequencing, the study profiled T cell repertoires from 500 to 800 subjects and related those repertoires to cytomegalovirus serostatus. HLA typing included class I and class II loci at four-digit resolution. The study was designed to test whether signatures of past pathogen exposure could be identified by cataloging public T cell receptors. An earlier analysis of some 500 of the donors used high-throughput TCR beta sequencing to judge whether each TCR beta V gene segment behaved as functional or pseudogenic. A later genetic analysis used genome-wide SNP genotypes for about 65% of the 666 donors, treating that subset as a discovery cohort. In addition to the first cohort of approximately 670 subjects, a separate validation cohort of approximately 130 different subjects was used. Because of strong linkage in the cohort, four or five DR-DQ haplotypes were treated as single units for association and clustering. An early release that covered 500 to 800 HLA-typed donors contained around 300 gigabases of sequencing data and tens of millions of unique TCR sequences. Of the 300 to 450 genotyped donors, 81% fell in the genetic ancestry cluster associated with self-reported Caucasian donors. To predict cytomegalovirus infection status, the study brought together high-throughput TCR immunosequencing, statistical association of individual TCRs with disease status, and machine learning. Beyond this particular receptor, the publication reports: This cohort had only TCR beta chains sequenced, and the lack of alpha or paired-chain data limited which features could be detected. Compared with the roughly 670-donor mean, donors in an Asian-associated ancestry cluster had fewer N-insertions in productive TCRs, according to a later genetic analysis. The authors suggested that the approach could potentially be extended to other disease states and immunological phenotypes. While some public TCRs were present in many individuals, most TCR sequences turned up only very rarely across donors. Because HLA typing was missing for some donors at each locus, association tests included only the typed subset. The study gave a list of under 200 TCR beta chains associated with cytomegalovirus. According to a later analysis, most CMV-associated TCR beta chains appeared to be HLA-restricted, and the HLA associations seemed to be driven largely by CMV exposure. For the cohort, immune exposure information was limited to CMV serostatus. Roughly uniform sequencing depth across donors was assumed in presence/absence analyses, although this assumption may not hold. A further reported finding was that TCR beta sequences accurately predicted the HLA-A and HLA-B alleles for most subjects in the first cohort. The 87-base-pair reads could not distinguish some IMGT-functional V segments, including TRBV6-2 and TRBV6-3, so those segments were excluded. At a false discovery rate of 0.05, a later analysis linked around 17,000 TCR beta sequences to specific HLA alleles. Linkage disequilibrium might explain the correlated functional status among segregating V segments, but an unknown experimental factor could not be ruled out. According to a later analysis, parvovirus B19, influenza, CMV and Epstein-Barr virus appeared linked to several top co-occurrence clusters. Because counts were too low, seventeen rarely observed V segments, including chromosome 9 orphons, were excluded from the earlier analysis of a few hundred of the donors. A later analysis found that TCR association rates varied across HLA loci, with DRB1 alleles showing the most associated TCRs and HLA-C alleles the fewest. The sequencing pipeline was judged likely to have produced a cluster of highly shared sequence variants as a technical artifact. The classifier was reported to diagnose cytomegalovirus status with high specificity and sensitivity in both the original cohort and the validation cohort. In vitro tests confirmed that a few of the cytomegalovirus-associated TCR beta chains recognize cytomegalovirus antigens. Compared with equally common non-associated chains, HLA-associated TCR beta chains in a later analysis were more clonally expanded and had lower generation probabilities. Assigning TCR associations to individual alleles was difficult when HLA alleles, especially DR and DQ, strongly co-occurred. A later genetic analysis associated a missense DCLRE1C variant with V-gene and J-gene trimming of TCR beta chains, and an independent cohort replicated the association. An earlier analysis of around 500 of the donors showed that most TCR beta V segments appeared in productive rearrangements either about 90% or about 30% of the time, which broadly matched IMGT annotations.

The library came from the immunoSEQ multiplex PCR assay. For the multiplex PCR, a mixture combining 60 forward primers for TCR Vbeta segments and 13 reverse primers for TCR Jbeta segments was used. A multiplex PCR assay on genomic DNA amplified the CDR3 region of rearranged TCR beta genes. The amplified TCR beta libraries were sequenced on the Illumina HiSeq System as 87-base-pair reads. From the authors' description of their analysis: A later analysis counted approximately 76 million unique TCR beta chains across the 550 to 750 repertoires, and 10 million to 12 million of these chains were shared by at least two donors. To remove PCR and sequencing errors, raw reads were error-corrected and collapsed into unique sequences using a nearest-neighbor algorithm that merged closely related sequences. CDR3 sequences were aligned to IMGT reference sequences to assign V, D and J gene segments. For a sequence to be retained, a match of at least six nucleotides to both a V gene segment and a J gene segment was required. Rearrangements were classified as productive when the CDR3 lacked stop codons and remained in frame with V and J, and all other rearrangements were classified as non-productive. Following IMGT convention, CDR3 was defined as the stretch from the second conserved V-encoded cysteine up to the conserved J-encoded phenylalanine. The earlier analysis of some 540 of the donors excluded any sequence lacking an unambiguous match to a single V gene segment. An earlier analysis of about 600 of the donors called V segments functional above 56.7% productive rearrangements and segregating when the between-donor standard deviation exceeded 5%. A statistical classification framework was built to diagnose cytomegalovirus status from the catalog of TCR beta chain sequences. In a later analysis, V and J genes were assigned by comparing TCR nucleotide sequences against IMGT/GENE-DB human TR gene sequences. Using the TCRdist pipeline, a later analysis assigned CDR3 sequences along with most-parsimonious VDJ recombination scenarios. In a later analysis, each TCR beta chain was defined by its CDR3 amino acid sequence together with its V-gene family, and reads without a unique V-gene family were excluded. A later analysis removed 600 or so highly shared, low-generation-probability nucleotide sequences to deal with suspected cross-contamination and a sequencing artifact. For each public chain, a later analysis derived a clonal expansion index from normalized ranks of inferred template counts within each repertoire. In a later analysis, generation probabilities were computed using a VDJ recombination model fitted to out-of-frame rearrangements, and the results were checked against IGoR. A later analysis scored TCR-TCR, TCR-HLA and TCR-CMV co-occurrence with hypergeometric tests, applying a repertoire-size bias correction to TCR pairs. False discovery rates were estimated in a later analysis by permuting HLA or CMV assignments 20 times. A later analysis grouped co-occurring TCRs with DBSCAN, adding TCRdist sequence similarity when clustering within HLA-allele-positive subsets. Repertoires with fewer than 30,000 or more than 120,000 public chains were left out of co-occurrence clustering, as were a handful of repertoires with anomalous nucleotide sharing. The clones in this table, taken by TCRdb from immuneACCESS, are in-frame only. Not every clone is retained; where verified, under half of the shortfall comes from an unresolved V gene, and the cause of the rest is unknown. V and J calls and clone size follow that table, whereas D and trimming were derived from the DNA. The sample profile shows some 100,000 clones; around 77% of them were found once. The ten largest account for about 16% of the sample.

As for this clone: The antigen it recognizes is unknown. Base qualities were left out, and no much larger clone turns up one base away.

In total, around 600 healthy bone marrow donors made up the cohort. Cohort members were all nominally healthy when sampled, although unrecorded immune exposures were likely present. The donor was CMV seropositive and belonged to the group of more than 250 seropositive cohort members. A peripheral blood sample was collected from each donor, and TCR beta sequencing was performed on peripheral blood mononuclear cells. Genomic DNA extraction from the blood cell samples was performed with the Qiagen DNeasy Blood Extraction Kit. There are 17 amino acids in the CDR3, from cysteine to phenylalanine inclusive. Only CDR3 DNA remains: 51 bases, in frame from the first base. The germline V gene specifies LGHNA as CDR1 and YSLEER as CDR2. For this chain, trimming is 0 bases at the V end and 3 bases at the J end, and the number of junction bases without a gene match is 10.

The chain is encoded by TRBV4-3 joined to TRBJ2-7; 8 of the junction bases match TRBD2. The sequencing sample was made of PBMCs. This receptor was obtained from a man aged 45-65 years in good health and CMV-seropositive. The CDR3 protein is CASSQELGGGFDYEQYF. The DNA is TGCGCCAGCAGCCAAGAGTTGGGCGGGGGGTTCGACTACGAGCAGTACTTC.